The 13 T cell receptor beta chains below all came from one sample that was sequenced in a study of T-cell reconstitution after alpha-beta-depleted transplantation in children. Molecular barcoding with unique molecular identifiers was used for the TCRbeta library. TCRdb re-called the PCR reads through MiXCR, storing one row per CDR3 protein. The sample carries roughly 500,000 distinct CDR3 sequences, 18% recorded once. Sequencing used PBMCs from the stem cell graft donor, obtained from the stem cell graft. The receptor source for this set is a human donor who donated a stem cell graft to a child with acute lymphoblastic leukemia.

V and J are TRBV5-1 and TRBJ2-7; 9 nucleotides match TRBD2. J gave up 4 bases and V 4 bases, and 6 bases lay outside the gene matches. Germline loops: CDR1 SGHRS, CDR2 YFSETQ. This CDR3 comprises 14 residues. The CDR3 coding sequence is TGCGCCAGCAGCAAAGCGGGAGGTGGGTACGAGCAGTACTTC. As protein: CASSKAGGGYEQYF.

The chain combines TRBV12-3 or TRBV12-4 with TRBJ2-1; possibly TRBD2 for D (6 bases). The length of the CDR3 is 13 residues. V was shortened by 4 bases and J by 7 bases, with 11 bases between the two germline ends. The CDR3 region has the DNA TGTGCCAGCAGTTGGGACTTCTGGAATGAGCAGTTCTTC. Translation: CASSWDFWNEQFF.

This clonotype was found a few times. The gene calls are TRBV12-3 or TRBV12-4 and TRBJ2-6; 7 nucleotides match TRBD1. The CDR3 covers 17 residues. V lost 3 bases, J lost 0 bases, and 5 bases stayed unmatched. The CDR3 DNA follows: TGTGCCAGCAGTTTGGGCAGGGGGACCTCTGGGGCCAACGTCCTGACTTTC. Its protein is CASSLGRGTSGANVLTF.

This clonotype was counted between two and nine times. The rearrangement links TRBV12-5 to TRBJ2-1; D is unresolved. Germline V lookup: CDR1 LGHNT, CDR2 FRNRAP. The CDR3 contains 16 residues. V was clipped by 2 bases and J by 8 bases, with 19 bases between them. The CDR3 nucleotides are TGTGCTAGTGGTTTGCCCCCCGAGAGGATCGTACATGAGCAGTTCTTC. Translated, it gives CASGLPPERIVHEQFF.

The CDR3 protein is CASRLGGVGTEAFF. The CDR3 coding sequence is TGTGCCAGCAGGCTGGGCGGTGTTGGCACTGAAGCTTTCTTT. The chain links TRBV25-1 to TRBJ1-1; D remains ambiguous. Trimming stripped 6 bases from V and 4 bases from J, with 15 bases between. This CDR3 has 14 residues. Germline V gene lookup returns CDR1 MGHDK and CDR2 SYGVNS. Looking up the rest from reference TRBV25-1 and TRBJ1-1 gives the full variable domain: EADIYQTPRYLVIGTGKKITLECSQTMGHDKMYWYQQDPGMELHLIHYSYGVNSTEKGDLSSESTVSRIRTEHFPLTLESARPSHTSQYLCASRLGGVGTEAFFGQGTRLTVV.

For the CDR3, the DNA is TGTGCCAGCAGTGCCGGACAGGAGCCTTACTTAACCTACAATGAGCAGTTCTTC. It encodes CASSAGQEPYLTYNEQFF. The V and J genes are TRBV25-1 and TRBJ2-1, with 7 bases identical to TRBD1. In germline, CDR1 is MGHDK, CDR2 SYGVNS. CDR3 size: 18 residues. The trim removed 4 bases at V and 2 bases at J, leaving 14 bases unmatched.

This chain links TRBV4-2 with TRBJ2-7; D perhaps matches TRBD2 (6 bases). The V gene lost 1 base and the J gene lost 2 bases, with 12 bases spanning the gap. The CDR3 length is 15 residues. CDR1 and CDR2 from the germline V gene are LGHNA and YNFKEQ. CDR3 DNA: TGTGCCAGCAGCCAAGGGGAGGCGTTCGCCTACGAGCAGTACTTC. It is translated as CASSQGEAFAYEQYF.

As regards this clonotype: This may arise from a read error, as a much more abundant clone is one base away. The V call is TRBV12-3 or TRBV12-4, the J call TRBJ2-7, with D unclear. The CDR3 has 11 amino acids. V lost 7 bases, J lost 3 bases, and 7 bases lay in between. Here the CDR3 DNA reads TGTGCCAGCACTATCAGCTACGAGCAGTACTTC. It is translated as CASTISYEQYF.

This clonotype has a handful of counts. The chain employs TRBV20-1 and TRBJ1-5; the D gene is possibly TRBD1 (5 bases). There are 15 residues in the CDR3. V dropped 0 bases and J dropped 9 bases, with 18 bases sitting between them. The germline V gene has CDR1 DFQATT and CDR2 SNEGSKA (reference sequence). The CDR3: CSARDQATAAWPQHF. For the CDR3, the DNA is TGCAGTGCTAGAGATCAGGCGACAGCTGCATGGCCCCAGCATTTT.

The V gene is TRBV19, the J gene TRBJ2-2; 10 bases fit TRBD2. Germline-derived CDR1 and CDR2 are LNHDA and SQIVND (reference sequence). This CDR3 contains 16 residues. The junction had 8 bases not matched to a gene; V was cut back by 3 bases and J by 7 bases. CDR3 DNA: TGTGCCAGTAGTATCCTAGCGGGAGTCTTTTTCGGGGAGCTGTTTTTT. It specifies CASSILAGVFFGELFF.

The genes are TRBV29-1 and TRBJ2-5; TRBD1 matches at 8 bases. This CDR3 is 16 amino acids long. The trim removed 3 bases at V and 2 bases at J, leaving 11 bases unmatched. Germline values: CDR1 SQVTM, CDR2 ANQGSEA. CDR3 amino acids: CSVEVRGQGWQETQYF. Here the CDR3 DNA reads TGCAGCGTTGAGGTCAGGGGGCAAGGATGGCAAGAGACCCAGTACTTC.

The V gene is TRBV12-3 or TRBV12-4, the J gene TRBJ2-5; 12 positions match TRBD2. Trimming at V came to 3 bases and at J to 8 bases, leaving 4 bases not matched to a gene. The CDR3 extends over 14 amino acids. The CDR3 loop is CASSLTSGSITQYF. As DNA, the CDR3 is TGTGCCAGCAGTTTGACTAGCGGGAGCATAACCCAGTACTTC.

This clonotype was counted ten times or more. This chain uses TRBV29-1 with TRBJ2-5, with D perhaps matching TRBD1 (5 bases). Trimming removed 7 bases at V and 2 bases at J, with 8 bases between. The CDR3 is 11 residues long. Germline CDR1 and CDR2: SQVTM and ANQGSEA. This CDR3 reads CSGGVQETQYF. The DNA of the CDR3 is TGCAGCGGGGGCGTTCAAGAGACCCAGTACTTC.